The clone carrying this T cell receptor beta chain showed up many times. What it recognizes is unknown. The library was made from cDNA and included unique molecular identifiers. TCRdb reprocessed the PCR reads via MiXCR and lists one record per CDR3 protein. The repertoire includes about 800,000 distinct CDR3 sequences, approximately 30% of them detected once, and more than 0.45% sits in the top ten. These data originate in a study of post-analysis software for immune sequencing data. Study overall: Clinical courses comprised relapsing-remitting, secondary progressive and progressive-relapsing multiple sclerosis. Findings and limits, study-wide: Compared with controls, patients showed significantly lower normalized Chao1 diversity.

The sequenced sample consisted of blood. The source is a girl aged 5 to 17 with multiple sclerosis.

CDR3 in DNA: TGCAGCGTTGTGCAGGGCGTCATGGCAGATACGCAGTATTTT. Its protein is CSVVQGVMADTQYF. The V call is TRBV29-1, the J call TRBJ2-3, with D possibly being TRBD1 (5 bases). Germline V CDR1 and CDR2: SQVTM, ANQGSEA. Trimming stripped 4 bases from V and 4 bases from J, with 15 bases between. The CDR3 has 14 amino acids.